The T cell receptor beta chain under discussion was sequenced for a study of T cells in tumors after PD-1 blockade. Study in general: Daily vismodegib 150 mg continued in a subset of anti-PD-1-treated patients.

Only in-frame clones appear in the TCRdb table, and some are missing; sequencing was by immunoSEQ multiplex PCR. The table records roughly 48,000 clones, over 70% of them present only once. This CDR3 has 14 amino acids. In germline, CDR1 is MNHEY, CDR2 SVGAGI. Trimming cost V 0 bases and J 1 base, with 6 bases left between them. Input was roughly 550 ng to 6,004 ng of genomic DNA from tumor or blood. The V gene is TRBV6-5, the J gene TRBJ1-1; D unclear. The clonotype was recovered from a human donor with basal cell carcinoma. This sample comprised PBMCs, obtained before anti-PD-1 treatment. This CDR3 is CASSYSDQNTEAFF. In DNA, the CDR3 is TGTGCCAGCAGTTACTCGGATCAGAACACTGAAGCTTTCTTT.